The present TCR beta chain was sequenced within a study of response to subunit inactivated influenza vaccine. General observations from the study: Few additional T cells are recruited per seasonal influenza vaccination, authors suggested.

TCRdb processed the RT-PCR reads anew with MiXCR; each CDR3 protein has one entry. The sample records about 650,000 distinct CDR3 sequences, approximately 14% being singletons. As to this clonotype: The antigen remains unidentified.

V was pared by 1 base and J by 4 bases, with 12 bases of the junction left unmatched. Germline CDR1 reads MGHRA; CDR2 reads YSYEKL. The CDR3 contains 17 residues. This material consisted of PBMCs from blood, taken 12 days after vaccination. The receptor comes from a man aged 50 to 60 who received an inactivated influenza vaccine. This chain links TRBV4-1 with TRBJ2-5, with TRBD1 matching over 7 bases. The CDR3 here is CASSQGVYNRGLETQYF. In DNA, the CDR3 is TGCGCCAGCAGCCAAGGGGTTTACAACAGGGGTTTAGAGACCCAGTACTTC.